These 17 T cell receptor beta chains share one sample of origin, sequenced in a study of blood T cell repertoires in COVID-19 (dated by TCRdb to 2018 to 2020). The library was prepared using the immunoSEQ multiplex PCR assay. In TCRdb, the immuneACCESS table is reduced to in-frame sequences with V and J assigned. These tables do not hold every clone; where another copy was compared, an unresolved V gene accounts for under half, and the others remain unexplained. The sample table holds roughly 150,000 clones, of which 80% were seen once. Together, the top ten hold about 6% of the sample. The sequencing sample was made of PBMCs or T cells enriched from blood (not recorded which). These receptors all stem from a man aged 35 to 55 who had recovered from COVID-19.

This clone occurred a few times. The CDR3 nucleotides read TGTGCCAGCAGCTCAATGTCTAAACCGGCTTTCTTT. This gives the protein CASSSMSKPAFF. The rearrangement joins TRBV7-9 to TRBJ1-1; D gene ambiguous. The CDR3 has 12 residues. Germline CDR1 reads SEHNR; CDR2 reads FQNEAQ (reference sequence). The ends were cut back, 4 bases at V and 11 bases at J, with 14 bases in the middle.

This chain links TRBV5-5 with TRBJ1-2; weak D call: TRBD1 (5 bases). Germline V gives CDR1 SGHKS, CDR2 YYEKEE (reference sequence). The CDR3 runs to 14 residues. Trimming cost V 6 bases and J 4 bases, with 16 bases left between them. CDR3 DNA: TGTGCCAGCACCGTTTTGGGGCAAGCCTATGGCTACACCTTC. This codes for CASTVLGQAYGYTF.

The chain recombines TRBV27 with TRBJ1-1; weak D call: TRBD1 (5 bases). Germline V lookup: CDR1 MNHEY, CDR2 SMNVEV (reference sequence). This CDR3 comprises 13 residues. The V gene lost 7 bases and the J gene lost 6 bases, with 15 bases spanning the gap. CDR3 region: CASTSQGRPEAFF. CDR3 DNA: TGTGCCAGCACGAGCCAGGGTCGGCCTGAAGCTTTCTTT.

The J gene is TRBJ1-2, the V gene TRBV21-1. TRBV21-1 is deemed a pseudogene. This CDR3 is 16 amino acids long. CDR3 in DNA: TGTGCCAGCAGCTCTCGAGTGGATCGAGACTACTATGGCTACACCTTC. This gives the protein CASSSRVDRDYYGYTF.

V usage is TRBV3-1 (or the pseudogene TRBV3-2) and J usage is TRBJ2-7, with a possible D match to TRBD2 (5 bases). V gave up 0 bases and J gave up 4 bases, with 13 bases separating them. This CDR3 has 15 residues. The germline V gene encodes CDR1 LGHDT and CDR2 YNNKEL (reference sequence). Here the CDR3 reads CASSQDRRTIYEQYF. CDR3 nucleotide sequence: TGTGCCAGCAGCCAAGATCGGAGGACGATTTACGAGCAGTACTTC.

The rearrangement links TRBV13 to TRBJ2-7; tentatively, D is TRBD1 (6 bases). CDR1 and CDR2 (germline): PRHDT, FYEKMQ (reference sequence). The CDR3 spans 14 residues. V lost 0 bases to trimming and J lost 2 bases, with 8 bases between them. The CDR3 DNA reads as TGTGCCAGCAGCTTAGGAGCAGGGGCCTACGAGCAGTACGTC. This translates into CASSLGAGAYEQYV.

This clone was seen a handful of times. The chain recombines TRBV18 with TRBJ2-4; 14 bases match TRBD2. The V gene end was trimmed by 8 bases and the J gene end by 5 bases; junction bases not matched to a gene: 5. CDR3 length: 15 amino acids. Germline V gene data show CDR1 as KGHSH and CDR2 as LQKENI. This CDR3 reads CASTLGLAGENIQYF. Written as DNA, the CDR3 is TGTGCCAGCACTTTGGGACTAGCGGGGGAAAACATTCAGTACTTC.

The chain joins TRBV5-6 to TRBJ2-3; 15 positions agree with TRBD2. The CDR3 has 17 residues. Per germline, CDR1 SGHDT and CDR2 YYEEEE. V shed 3 bases, J shed 5 bases, and the junction held 7 bases outside the gene matches. The CDR3 DNA reads TGTGCCAGCAGCTCCTTAGGACTAGCGGGGGGGAGAGATACGCAGTATTTT. Residues: CASSSLGLAGGRDTQYF.

The chain is built from TRBV19 and TRBJ1-5; tentative D call: TRBD1 (5 bases). Germline CDR1 reads LNHDA; CDR2 reads SQIVND (reference sequence). Trimming cost V 7 bases and J 3 bases, with 13 bases left between them. CDR3 size: 14 residues. The CDR3 nucleotides read TGTGCCAGTACCGGGGGTACTGACAATCAGCCCCAGCATTTT. It specifies CASTGGTDNQPQHF.

This chain uses TRBV11-2 with TRBJ1-1; D is undetermined. CDR3 size: 13 residues. Germline V lookup: CDR1 SGHAT, CDR2 FQNNGV. V was shortened by 5 bases and J by 5 bases, with 12 bases between the two germline ends. The CDR3: CASSMLRPTEAFF. For the CDR3, the DNA is TGTGCCAGCAGCATGTTGCGTCCGACTGAAGCTTTCTTT.

V and J are TRBV5-6 and TRBJ2-3, with 9 bases identical to TRBD2. The V segment lost 3 bases and the J segment 1 base; nucleotides outside the gene matches: 0. This CDR3 is built from 14 residues. The V gene's germline CDR1 is SGHDT and CDR2 YYEEEE. CDR3 protein: CASSSSGGTDTQYF. CDR3 bases: TGTGCCAGCAGCTCTAGCGGGGGCACAGATACGCAGTATTTT.

The rearrangement joins TRBV7-9 to TRBJ2-5, with 7 bases aligning to TRBD2. The CDR3 is 15 amino acids. J lost 4 bases, V lost 5 bases, and 10 bases had no gene match. Germline lookup yields CDR1 SEHNR and CDR2 FQNEAQ (reference sequence). The CDR3 region is CASSLNAGRVETQYF. Written as DNA, the CDR3 is TGTGCCAGCAGCCTTAACGCAGGGAGGGTAGAGACCCAGTACTTC.

A word on this clone: Sequence at one end of the junction differs from germline and may be a read error. The V and J genes are TRBV27 and TRBJ2-1; 10 nucleotides match TRBD1. Germline V gene data show CDR1 as MNHEY and CDR2 as SMNVEV (reference sequence). This CDR3 is built from 12 residues. Here the CDR3 DNA reads TGTGCCAGCAGTTCTTCCGGGACAGGGGAGATCTTC. Its translation is CASSSSGTGEIF.

The chain has TRBV5-4 and TRBJ1-2; D remains unclear. Germline CDR1 is SGHNT and CDR2 is YYREEE (reference sequence). The CDR3 consists of 14 residues. Trimming took off 4 bases at V and 7 bases at J, with 17 bases between the two ends. The DNA of the CDR3 is TGTGCCAGCAGCCGAATGACGGCGGAGGGTGGCTACACCTTC. It is translated as CASSRMTAEGGYTF.

This clone was found once. The chain couples TRBV2 to TRBJ2-2; the D gene is possibly TRBD2 (5 bases). Germline CDR1 and CDR2: SNHLY and FYNNEI. V lost 6 bases and J 7 bases, leaving 12 bases between the germline ends. The CDR3 spans 13 residues. The CDR3 sequence: CASSARLFGELFF. CDR3 in DNA: TGTGCCAGCAGCGCTAGACTATTCGGGGAGCTGTTTTTT.

The V and J genes are TRBV5-1 and TRBJ1-4; D is unresolved. The CDR3 is made up of 13 amino acids. V was cut by 0 bases and J by 6 bases, with 6 bases left in between. Germline CDR1 is SGHRS and CDR2 is YFSETQ. The chain's CDR3 is CASSLAEDEKLFF. The CDR3 DNA reads as TGCGCCAGCAGCTTGGCGGAGGATGAAAAACTGTTTTTT.

V is TRBV28 and J is TRBJ2-1; 7 nucleotides align to TRBD1. The CDR3 is made up of 16 amino acids. Trimming removed 4 bases from V and 2 bases from J; junction bases left unmatched: 8. The germline V gene encodes CDR1 MDHEN and CDR2 SYDVKM. The CDR3 loop reads CASSSISGTAYNEQFF. DNA for the CDR3: TGTGCCAGCAGTTCCATTTCCGGGACAGCCTACAATGAGCAGTTCTTC.